One and the same sample provided the 22 T cell receptor beta chains below, sequenced in a study of blood T cell repertoires in COVID-19. Clones were sequenced by immunoSEQ multiplex PCR, and TCRdb holds only the in-frame ones, with some missing. The sample includes tens of thousands of clones, 87% of them seen just once. Source material: peripheral blood. The origin of the receptors is a woman between 55 and 75 years old with COVID-19, enrolled during active disease.

The V call is TRBV28, the J call TRBJ2-7; 8 bases line up with TRBD2. V lost 8 bases to trimming and J lost 7 bases; unmatched junction nucleotides: 13. The germline gives CDR1 MDHEN, CDR2 SYDVKM. The CDR3 has 14 residues. CDR3: CASRTSGTFGEQYF. The CDR3, as DNA: TGTGCCAGCCGAACTAGCGGAACCTTCGGGGAGCAGTACTTC.

V usage is TRBV6-5 and J usage is TRBJ2-7, with D tentatively TRBD1 (6 bases). The V end was cut by 5 bases, the J end by 4 bases, with 12 bases between. The CDR3 is 13 amino acids. CDR1 and CDR2 (germline): MNHEY, SVGAGI. CDR3 DNA sequence: TGTGCCAGCAGTAGGACAGAGGCTTACGAGCAGTACTTC. Translated: CASSRTEAYEQYF.

The gene calls are TRBV11-2 and TRBJ1-4, with no clear D. Germline-derived CDR1 and CDR2 are SGHAT and FQNNGV. Between the trimmed V and J ends, which lost 1 base and 5 bases, there was a span of 14 bases. The CDR3 is 16 amino acids. The CDR3 region is CASSLVGVAANEKLFF. CDR3 nucleotides: TGTGCCAGCAGCTTAGTCGGGGTGGCGGCGAATGAAAAACTGTTTTTT.

This chain links TRBV10-2 with TRBJ1-4; 10 positions match TRBD1. Germline-derived CDR1 and CDR2 are WSHSY and SAAADI. The CDR3 sequence is 16 residues long. Trimming cost V 8 bases and J 3 bases; bases outside gene matches: 9. CDR3 residues: CASSRDRGAANEKLFF. CDR3 nucleotides: TGCGCCAGCTCCCGGGACAGGGGCGCGGCTAATGAAAAACTGTTTTTT.

The chain uses TRBV7-8 and TRBJ2-7; D perhaps matches TRBD1 (6 bases). Trimming removed 5 bases from V and 2 bases from J, with 16 bases in between. There are 15 residues in the CDR3. The germline V gene encodes CDR1 SGHVS and CDR2 FQNEAQ. CDR3 protein: CASSRDTLMTYEQYF. In nucleotides, the CDR3 is TGTGCCAGCAGCCGGGACACGCTGATGACCTACGAGCAGTACTTC.

V usage is TRBV27 and J usage is TRBJ2-1, with a tentative D call TRBD1 (6 bases). This CDR3 has 15 residues. Trimming shortened V by 3 bases and J by 9 bases, and 18 bases separated the two germline ends. CDR1 MNHEY and CDR2 SMNVEV come from the germline V gene (reference sequence). The CDR3 is CASSFSPTGIGEQFF. The CDR3 coding sequence is TGTGCCAGCAGTTTCAGTCCTACAGGGATCGGTGAGCAGTTCTTC.

This chain connects TRBV18 to TRBJ2-7, with TRBD2 identical over 10 bases. Looked up from germline, CDR1 is KGHSH and CDR2 is LQKENI. The J segment lost 4 bases and the V segment lost 1 base, leaving 7 bases of the junction unmatched. The CDR3 is 16 residues long. The CDR3 region is CASSPRGLALKYEQYF. The CDR3 DNA is TGTGCCAGCTCACCACGGGGACTAGCGCTAAAATACGAGCAGTACTTC. The entire variable domain, with the rest obtained from reference TRBV18 and TRBJ2-7, is as follows: NAGVMQNPRHLVRRRGQEARLRCSPMKGHSHVYWYRQLPEEGLKFMVYLQKENIIDESGMPKERFSAEFPKEGPSILRIQQVVRGDSAAYFCASSPRGLALKYEQYFGPGTRLTVT.

The J gene is TRBJ1-4, the V gene TRBV12-3 or TRBV12-4; TRBD1 is a possible D gene (5 bases). The V end was cut by 6 bases, the J end by 8 bases, with 13 bases between. The CDR3 length is 13 residues. The CDR3 sequence: CASSHGGREKLFF. The CDR3 DNA sequence: TGTGCCAGCAGCCACGGGGGGAGGGAAAAACTGTTTTTT.

The chain recombines TRBV4-1 with TRBJ1-6; D unclear. The CDR3 runs to 17 residues. CDR1 and CDR2 (germline): MGHRA, YSYEKL. Trimming shortened V by 1 base and J by 0 bases, and 10 bases separated the two germline ends. CDR3 bases: TGCGCCAGCAGCCAAGTAGTGTCCCCCTCCTATAATTCACCCCTCCACTTT. This sequence encodes CASSQVVSPSYNSPLHF.

The chain is built from TRBV7-9 and TRBJ1-3; no definite D call. Deletions cut 10 bases from V and 0 bases from J, with 19 bases between. Germline values: CDR1 SEHNR, CDR2 FQNEAQ (reference sequence). The CDR3 has 16 amino acids. CDR3 amino acids: CATTRQEGLSGNTIYF. DNA of the CDR3: TGTGCCACCACCAGGCAGGAAGGCCTCTCTGGAAACACCATATATTTT.

This clone was counted a few times. The V gene is TRBV19, the J gene TRBJ1-1, with TRBD1 identical over 10 bases. This CDR3 has 15 amino acids. Germline V gives CDR1 LNHDA, CDR2 SQIVND (reference sequence). V shed 3 bases, J shed 4 bases, and the junction held 5 bases outside the gene matches. The CDR3 DNA reads TGTGCCAGTAGTATTTGGGGACAGGGGCGCACTGAAGCTTTCTTT. This sequence encodes CASSIWGQGRTEAFF.

This clone was found once. The chain combines TRBV4-1 with TRBJ1-1; TRBD1 might be the D (5 bases). Germline V gene sequence: CDR1 MGHRA, CDR2 YSYEKL. V gave up 4 bases and J gave up 0 bases, with 12 bases separating them. The CDR3 consists of 15 residues. In nucleotides, the CDR3 is TGCGCCAGCAGCCCGTTACAGGTATTGAACACTGAAGCTTTCTTT. The encoded protein is CASSPLQVLNTEAFF.

The chain employs TRBV7-3 and TRBJ2-1, with 7 bases identical to TRBD2. The V gene end was trimmed by 4 bases and the J gene end by 7 bases; junction bases not matched to a gene: 13. This CDR3 region has 16 residues. Germline V CDR1 and CDR2: SGHTA, FQGTGA. The CDR3 DNA follows: TGTGCCAGCAGCTCGACCACCAGCGGGACCCGAAATGAGCAGTTCTTC. The encoded protein is CASSSTTSGTRNEQFF.

The J gene is TRBJ2-7, the V gene TRBV27; the match to TRBD1 covers 9 bases. V shed 6 bases, J shed 3 bases, and the junction held 3 bases outside the gene matches. CDR3 length equals 13 residues. Germline V CDR1 and CDR2: MNHEY, SMNVEV (reference sequence). The CDR3 loop reads CASRGDRVYEQYF. For the CDR3, the DNA is TGTGCCAGCAGGGGGGACAGGGTCTACGAGCAGTACTTC.

The chain uses TRBV19 and TRBJ2-3, with 12 bases fitting TRBD2. Germline V gene data show CDR1 as LNHDA and CDR2 as SQIVND (reference sequence). Unmatched junction bases numbered 6, after V lost 5 bases and J lost 9 bases. This CDR3 spans 14 amino acids. In nucleotides, the CDR3 is TGTGCCAGTAGTGCCCTAGCGGGAGGGAACACGCAGTATTTT. As protein: CASSALAGGNTQYF.

This chain uses TRBV2 with TRBJ1-4; TRBD1 matches at 7 bases. Germline CDR1 SNHLY, CDR2 FYNNEI. Trimming cost V 6 bases and J 7 bases; bases outside gene matches: 8. This CDR3 has 14 residues. CDR3 sequence reads: CASSETGSSEKLFF. DNA of the CDR3: TGTGCCAGCAGCGAGACAGGGAGTTCTGAAAAACTGTTTTTT. The full variable domain, in which reference TRBV2 and TRBJ1-4 provide the parts outside the CDR3, is EPEVTQTPSHQVTQMGQEVILRCVPISNHLYFYWYRQILGQKVEFLVSFYNNEISEKSEIFDDQFSVERPDGSNFTLKIRSTKLEDSAMYFCASSETGSSEKLFFGSGTQLSVL.

The table lists this clone with a few counts. The rearrangement joins TRBV6-5 to TRBJ1-2, with D unclear. This CDR3 comprises 14 residues. V was trimmed by 5 bases and J by 7 bases, leaving 17 bases between them. Germline CDR1 MNHEY, CDR2 SVGAGI. CDR3 in DNA: TGTGCCAGCAGTACCCGGGGATACTTAGGTGGCTACACCTTC. Translation: CASSTRGYLGGYTF.

The count of this clone is one. The chain recombines TRBV6-5 with TRBJ2-2, with 7 bases that match TRBD2. This CDR3 has 13 residues. V was clipped by 8 bases and J by 8 bases; unmatched bases: 8. Germline CDR1 is MNHEY and CDR2 is SVGAGI. In DNA form, the CDR3 reads TGTGCCAGCGGGGCTAGCGGTCAGGGGGAGCTGTTTTTT. It translates to CASGASGQGELFF.

The chain uses TRBV28 and TRBJ1-5; no definite D call. Germline V gene sequence: CDR1 MDHEN, CDR2 SYDVKM. CDR3 length equals 13 residues. The germline V and J ends were trimmed by 6 bases and 0 bases, with 6 bases remaining between them. As DNA, the CDR3 is TGTGCCAGCAGCGGGGTTAGCAATCAGCCCCAGCATTTT. Translating it yields CASSGVSNQPQHF.

The chain recombines TRBV29-1 with TRBJ2-7, with D maybe TRBD2 (5 bases). V gave up 4 bases and J gave up 5 bases, with 18 bases separating them. This CDR3 spans 14 amino acids. Germline values: CDR1 SQVTM, CDR2 ANQGSEA. This chain's CDR3 is CSVAWVWEADEQYF. CDR3 nucleotides: TGCAGCGTTGCGTGGGTTTGGGAAGCGGACGAGCAGTACTTC.

V gene TRBV2 combines with J gene TRBJ2-7; 10 nucleotides line up with TRBD1. Germline values: CDR1 SNHLY, CDR2 FYNNEI. This CDR3 is built from 13 residues. Unmatched junction bases numbered 6, after V lost 9 bases and J lost 4 bases. The CDR3 region has the DNA TGTGCCAGTTCGGACAGGGGGTATTACGAGCAGTACTTC. This translates into CASSDRGYYEQYF.

The chain is built from TRBV6-5 and TRBJ2-3; tentative D call: TRBD1 (6 bases). With 5 bases removed from V and 0 bases from J, the gap between germline ends came to 12 bases. The CDR3 spans 15 residues. Per the germline V gene, CDR1 is MNHEY and CDR2 is SVGAGI. CDR3 nucleotides: TGTGCCAGCAGTAAACAGGGAACTAGCACAGATACGCAGTATTTT. It codes for CASSKQGTSTDTQYF.